This T cell receptor (beta chain) is drawn from a study of OX40 agonist ivuxolimab in advanced cancers. About the study: Enrollees could have had prior anti-PD-1, anti-PD-L1 or anti-CTLA-4 therapy, which around 40% had received.

Only in-frame clones appear in the TCRdb table, and some are missing; sequencing was by immunoSEQ multiplex PCR. The sample contains about 88,000 clones, 75% to 90% of which appear only once. Regarding the study as a whole: Expanded clones belonging to CD8+ T cells outnumbered, on average, those of CD4+. Normalized T-cell clonal expansion was also low in a subset of nonresponders.

V was trimmed by 5 bases and J by 0 bases, leaving 9 bases between them. The CDR3 totals 14 residues. The germline gives CDR1 SGHTA, CDR2 FQGNSA. About this clone itself: Its antigen is as yet unknown.

The sequence came from an adult with an advanced solid tumor such as melanoma, head and neck, liver or kidney cancer. This material consisted of CD4+ or CD8+ T cells sorted from blood, taken in a trial of the OX40 agonist ivuxolimab. This rearrangement joins TRBV7-2 to TRBJ2-3, with a possible D match to TRBD2 (5 bases). CDR3 coding DNA: TGTGCCAGCAGCCCGGGAATAAGCACAGATACGCAGTATTTT. The encoded protein is CASSPGISTDTQYF.